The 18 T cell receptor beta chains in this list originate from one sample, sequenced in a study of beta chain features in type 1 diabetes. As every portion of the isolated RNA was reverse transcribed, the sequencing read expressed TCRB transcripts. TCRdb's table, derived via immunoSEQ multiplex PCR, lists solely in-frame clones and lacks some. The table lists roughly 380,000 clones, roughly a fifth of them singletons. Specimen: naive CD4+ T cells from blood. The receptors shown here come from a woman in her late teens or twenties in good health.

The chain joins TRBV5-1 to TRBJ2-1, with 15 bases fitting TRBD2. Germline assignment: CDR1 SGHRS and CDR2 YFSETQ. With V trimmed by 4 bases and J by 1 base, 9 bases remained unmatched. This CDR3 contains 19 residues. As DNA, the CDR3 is TGCGCCAGCAGCCCGGGGACTAGCGGGAGGCCCGTATCCTACAATGAGCAGTTCTTC. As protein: CASSPGTSGRPVSYNEQFF.

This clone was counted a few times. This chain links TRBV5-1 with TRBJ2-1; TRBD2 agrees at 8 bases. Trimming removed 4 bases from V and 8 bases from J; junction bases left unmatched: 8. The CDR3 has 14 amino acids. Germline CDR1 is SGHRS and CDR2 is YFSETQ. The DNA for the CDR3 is TGCGCCAGCAGCGGGGGGCTAGCGGGCTATGAGCAGTTCTTC. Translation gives CASSGGLAGYEQFF.

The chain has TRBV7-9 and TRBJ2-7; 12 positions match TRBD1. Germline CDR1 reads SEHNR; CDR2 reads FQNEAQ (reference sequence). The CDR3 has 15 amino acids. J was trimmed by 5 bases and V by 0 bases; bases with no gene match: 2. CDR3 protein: CASSLAGTGGHEQYF. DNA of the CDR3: TGTGCCAGCAGCTTAGCCGGGACAGGGGGCCACGAGCAGTACTTC.

Here the CDR3 reads CASSLPATSEGTDTQYF. CDR3 bases: TGCGCCAGCAGCTTGCCGGCTACTAGCGAGGGCACAGATACGCAGTATTTT. The chain combines TRBV5-1 with TRBJ2-3; TRBD2 aligns across 7 bases. The CDR3 covers 17 residues. V shed 1 base and J 1 base; nucleotides not matched to a gene: 9. Germline assignment: CDR1 SGHRS and CDR2 YFSETQ.

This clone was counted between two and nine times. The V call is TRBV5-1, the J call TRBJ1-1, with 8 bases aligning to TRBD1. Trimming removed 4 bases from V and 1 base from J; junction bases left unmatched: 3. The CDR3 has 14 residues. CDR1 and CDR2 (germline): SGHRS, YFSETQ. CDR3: CASSVGQANTEAFF. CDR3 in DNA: TGCGCCAGCAGCGTGGGACAGGCGAACACTGAAGCTTTCTTT.

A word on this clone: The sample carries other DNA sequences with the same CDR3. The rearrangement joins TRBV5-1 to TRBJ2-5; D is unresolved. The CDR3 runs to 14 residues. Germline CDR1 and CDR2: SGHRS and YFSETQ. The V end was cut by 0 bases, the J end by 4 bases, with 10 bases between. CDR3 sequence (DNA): TGCGCCAGCAGCTTGGATCGGGTGGGAGAGACCCAGTACTTC. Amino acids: CASSLDRVGETQYF.

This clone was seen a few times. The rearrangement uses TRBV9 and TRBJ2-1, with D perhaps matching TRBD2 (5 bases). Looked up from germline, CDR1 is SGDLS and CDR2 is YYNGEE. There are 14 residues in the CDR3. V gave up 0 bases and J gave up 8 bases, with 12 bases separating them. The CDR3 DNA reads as TGTGCCAGCAGCGTAGGGTGGACTTTCCATGAGCAGTTCTTC. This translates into CASSVGWTFHEQFF.

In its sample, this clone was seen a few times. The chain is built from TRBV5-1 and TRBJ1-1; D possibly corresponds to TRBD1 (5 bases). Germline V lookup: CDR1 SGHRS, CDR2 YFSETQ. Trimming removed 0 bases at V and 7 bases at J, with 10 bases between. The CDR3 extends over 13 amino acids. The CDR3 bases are TGCGCCAGCAGCTTGGCCGACAGCAATGAAGCTTTCTTT. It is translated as CASSLADSNEAFF. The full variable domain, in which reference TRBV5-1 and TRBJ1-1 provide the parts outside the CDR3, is KAGVTQTPRYLIKTRGQQVTLSCSPISGHRSVSWYQQTPGQGLQFLFEYFSETQRNKGNFPGRFSGRQFSNSRSEMNVSTLELGDSALYLCASSLADSNEAFFGQGTRLTVV.

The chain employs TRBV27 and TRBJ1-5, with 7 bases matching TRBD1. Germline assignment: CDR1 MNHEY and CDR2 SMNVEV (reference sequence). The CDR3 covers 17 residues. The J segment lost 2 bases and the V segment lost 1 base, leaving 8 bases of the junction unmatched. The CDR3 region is CASSLWAGQGGNQPQHF. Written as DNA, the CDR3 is TGTGCCAGCAGTTTATGGGCGGGGCAGGGGGGCAATCAGCCCCAGCATTTT.

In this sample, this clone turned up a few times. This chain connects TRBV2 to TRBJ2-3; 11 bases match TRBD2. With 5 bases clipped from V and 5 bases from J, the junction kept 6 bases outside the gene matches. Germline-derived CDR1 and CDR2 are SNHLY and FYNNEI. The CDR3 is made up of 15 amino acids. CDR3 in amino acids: CASSLAGGPGDTQYF. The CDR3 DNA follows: TGTGCCAGCAGTTTAGCGGGAGGGCCAGGAGATACGCAGTATTTT.

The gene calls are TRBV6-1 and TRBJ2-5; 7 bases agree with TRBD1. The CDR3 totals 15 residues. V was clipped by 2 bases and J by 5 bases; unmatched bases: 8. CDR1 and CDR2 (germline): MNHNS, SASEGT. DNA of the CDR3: TGTGCCAGCAGTGAAAACAGGGGAATGAGCGAGACCCAGTACTTC. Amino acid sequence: CASSENRGMSETQYF.

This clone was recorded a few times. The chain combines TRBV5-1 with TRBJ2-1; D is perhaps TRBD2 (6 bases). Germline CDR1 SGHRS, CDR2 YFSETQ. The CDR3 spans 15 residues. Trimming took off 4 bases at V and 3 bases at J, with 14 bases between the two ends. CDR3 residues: CASSPGRLDYNEQFF. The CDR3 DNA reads TGCGCCAGCAGCCCGGGGCGACTAGACTACAATGAGCAGTTCTTC.

The CDR3 protein is CASTRDRGRHSPLHF. CDR3 DNA sequence: TGTGCCAGCACCAGGGACAGGGGGCGTCATTCACCCCTCCACTTT. This rearrangement joins TRBV7-2 to TRBJ1-6; 12 bases align to TRBD1. Germline lookup yields CDR1 SGHTA and CDR2 FQGNSA. Trimming took 7 bases from V and 8 from J; bases not matched to a gene: 6. This CDR3 spans 15 amino acids.

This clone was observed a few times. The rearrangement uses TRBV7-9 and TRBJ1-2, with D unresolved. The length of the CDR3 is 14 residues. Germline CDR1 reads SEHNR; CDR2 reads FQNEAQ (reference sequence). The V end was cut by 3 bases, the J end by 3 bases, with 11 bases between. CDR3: CASSFTVFDYGYTF. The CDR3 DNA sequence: TGTGCCAGCAGCTTTACGGTGTTTGACTATGGCTACACCTTC.

CDR3 in amino acids: CASIQQGQETQYF. In DNA form, the CDR3 reads TGTGCCAGCATCCAACAGGGGCAGGAGACCCAGTACTTC. V gene TRBV21-1 combines with J gene TRBJ2-5; the listed D gene, TRBD1, was not tested against the DNA. TRBV21-1 is a recognized pseudogene. The CDR3 covers 13 residues.

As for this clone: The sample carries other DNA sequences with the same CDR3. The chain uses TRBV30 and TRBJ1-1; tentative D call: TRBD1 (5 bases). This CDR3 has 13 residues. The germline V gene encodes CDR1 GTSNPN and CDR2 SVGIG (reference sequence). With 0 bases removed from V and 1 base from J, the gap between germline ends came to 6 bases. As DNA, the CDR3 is TGTGCCTGGAGTGTAGGGGCGAACACTGAAGCTTTCTTT. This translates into CAWSVGANTEAFF.

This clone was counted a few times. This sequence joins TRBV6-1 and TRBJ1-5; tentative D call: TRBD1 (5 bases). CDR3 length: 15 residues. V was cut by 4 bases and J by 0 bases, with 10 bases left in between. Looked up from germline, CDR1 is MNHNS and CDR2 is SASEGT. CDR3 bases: TGTGCCAGCAGTGCCGGGGGAGATAGCAATCAGCCCCAGCATTTT. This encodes CASSAGGDSNQPQHF.

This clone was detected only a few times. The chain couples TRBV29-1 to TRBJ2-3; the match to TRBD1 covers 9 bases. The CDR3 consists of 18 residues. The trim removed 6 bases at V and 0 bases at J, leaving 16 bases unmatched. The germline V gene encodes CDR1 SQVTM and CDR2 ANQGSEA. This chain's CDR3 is CSVCRPGQGTRSTDTQYF. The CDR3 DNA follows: TGCAGCGTCTGCCGCCCGGGACAGGGTACTAGAAGCACAGATACGCAGTATTTT.